These 2 T cell receptor beta chains were sequenced from one sample in a study of cytomegalovirus exposure and HLA in healthy donors. Clones were sequenced by immunoSEQ multiplex PCR, and TCRdb holds only the in-frame ones, with some missing. The sample lists about 69,000 clones; 94% were seen once. The source material was PBMCs. Every receptor here comes from a woman aged 18-29 years in good health and CMV-seronegative.

In this sample, this clone turned up once. The CDR3 is CASSDRQGSEQYF. In DNA form, the CDR3 reads TGTGCCAGCAGCGACAGACAGGGCAGCGAGCAGTACTTC. The J gene is TRBJ2-7, the V gene TRBV7-9, with 7 bases that match TRBD1. The J segment lost 6 bases and the V segment lost 5 bases, leaving 7 bases of the junction unmatched. Germline loops: CDR1 SEHNR, CDR2 FQNEAQ (reference sequence). CDR3 length: 13 amino acids. Full variable domain (rest looked up from reference TRBV7-9 and TRBJ2-7): DTGVSQNPRHKITKRGQNVTFRCDPISEHNRLYWYRQTLGQGPEFLTYFQNEAQLEKSRLLSDRFSAERPKGSFSTLEIQRTEQGDSAMYLCASSDRQGSEQYFGPGTRLTVT.

The chain recombines TRBV27 with TRBJ1-1; 8 bases fit TRBD1. Trimming removed 5 bases from V and 5 bases from J; junction bases left unmatched: 4. The germline V gene has CDR1 MNHEY and CDR2 SMNVEV (reference sequence). The CDR3 totals 13 residues. CDR3 sequence (DNA): TGTGCCAGCAGTACACAGGGGGGGACTGAAGCTTTCTTT. It codes for CASSTQGGTEAFF.